These T cell receptor beta chains were read from a single sample in a study of shared clonotypes between healthy human individuals. Produced via immunoSEQ multiplex PCR; TCRdb's table is partial and in-frame only. Among some 1.5 million clones listed, about 98% were seen once. The sequencing input was naive CD4+ T cells sorted from blood. Every receptor here comes from a man aged 25-45 years in good health. Each CDR3 is given with its conserved first and last residue. Each record gives: J gene, V gene, CDR3 length, CDR3 protein.

TRBJ2-7,TRBV6-1,14,CASSSSGGPREQYF
TRBJ2-1,TRBV7-9,16,CASSLALGGSYNEQFF
TRBJ2-3,TRBV30,13,CALDPGRTDTQYF
TRBJ2-1,TRBV7-3,12,CASSYREGEQFF
TRBJ2-3,TRBV10-3,15,CAIQGLAGGADTQYF
TRBJ2-7,TRBV10-3,14,CAISERQGPYEQYF
TRBJ2-1,TRBV13,14,CARGAGNYYNEQFF
TRBJ2-1,TRBV10-1,15,CASSERTSGYNEQFF
TRBJ1-4,TRBV5-4,14,CASSLGGGGEKLFF
TRBJ2-3,TRBV5-1,18,CASSLELRRARGRDTQYF
TRBJ2-5,TRBV15,14,CATSRGQGGETQYF
TRBJ2-2,TRBV25-1,14,CAVGKGGNTGELFF
TRBJ1-2,TRBV4-1,15,CASSQDFGTSYGYTF
TRBJ2-2,TRBV25-1,14,CASSNIGAAGELFF
TRBJ1-2,TRBV28,13,CASSLLHNYGYTF
TRBJ1-2,TRBV29-1,11,CSVERFSGYTF
TRBJ1-5,TRBV19,14,CASSIQGPNQPQHF
TRBJ1-5,TRBV5-1,14,CASSLGGSNQPQHF